These T cell receptor beta chains were read from a single sample in a study of shared clonotypes between healthy human individuals. Produced via immunoSEQ multiplex PCR; TCRdb's table is partial and in-frame only. Of 2 million to 2.5 million clones listed, around 95% were seen once; the top ten hold 0.13%. Sequencing was performed on naive CD4+ T cells sorted from blood. The receptors stem from a man aged 18 to 35 in good health. The CDR3 runs from the conserved cysteine through the conserved F or W. D genes are given only for firm matches. Size tells how often a clone was seen (once, few, many) or the class of an expanded clone, and some rows leave it out.

cdr3_aa cdr3_nt d_call j_call clone_size v_call
CAISNRDRGKNEQFF TGTGCCATCAGTAACCGGGACAGGGGCAAGAATGAGCAGTTCTTC TRBD1 TRBJ2-1 . TRBV10-3
CAFSSFTDTQYF TGTGCCTTCTCTAGCTTCACAGATACGCAGTATTTT . TRBJ2-3 . TRBV30
CASNHLPGSIYNEQFF TGTGCCAGCAACCATCTACCTGGCTCGATCTACAATGAGCAGTTCTTC . TRBJ2-1 . TRBV7-2
CASSEMGLDNSPLHF TGTGCCAGCAGTGAAATGGGCCTTGATAATTCACCCCTCCACTTT . TRBJ1-6 once TRBV6-1
CASSLDWDSSGNTIYF TGTGCCAGCAGCTTGGACTGGGATAGCTCTGGAAACACCATATATTTT . TRBJ1-3 . TRBV5-4
CASTPSGGSFSEAFF TGTGCCAGCACCCCCTCAGGGGGTTCTTTTTCTGAAGCTTTCTTT TRBD1 TRBJ1-1 . TRBV28
CATSRDMGDEQYF TGTGCCACCAGCAGAGATATGGGGGACGAGCAGTACTTC . TRBJ2-7 . TRBV15
CASSTPGQREQYF TGTGCCAGCAGTACACCGGGACAACGCGAGCAGTACTTC . TRBJ2-7 . TRBV6-5
CAWSGQGGEKLFF TGTGCCTGGTCGGGACAGGGCGGTGAAAAACTGTTTTTT TRBD1 TRBJ1-4 . TRBV30
CASSLDFPNEKLFF TGTGCCAGCAGCTTAGATTTCCCTAATGAAAAACTGTTTTTT . TRBJ1-4 . TRBV11-2
CASRRTGGYSGANVLTF TGTGCCAGTAGGAGGACAGGGGGCTACTCTGGGGCCAACGTCCTGACTTTC TRBD1 TRBJ2-6 . TRBV19
CASSRDRTYEQYF TGTGCCAGCAGTCGGGACAGGACCTACGAGCAGTACTTC TRBD1 TRBJ2-7 . TRBV27
CASTPGGAPGIYGYTF TGTGCCAGCACTCCAGGCGGTGCACCCGGTATCTATGGCTACACCTTC . TRBJ1-2 . TRBV27
CASSQGRERNTGELFF TGCGCCAGCAGCCAAGGGAGGGAAAGGAACACCGGGGAGCTGTTTTTT . TRBJ2-2 . TRBV4-3
CASSLSGFGPGEAFF TGTGCCAGCAGTTTATCGGGGTTTGGCCCGGGAGAGGCTTTCTTT . TRBJ1-1 . TRBV27
CASSASGLVNTGELFF TGCGCCAGCAGCGCCTCGGGACTCGTCAACACCGGGGAGCTGTTTTTT . TRBJ2-2 . TRBV5-1
CASSSSTLGNYGYTF TGTGCCAGCAGTTCCTCGACATTGGGTAACTATGGCTACACCTTC . TRBJ1-2 . TRBV6-5
CASSAADRGRGGYTF TGTGCCAGCAGCGCAGCGGACAGGGGGCGAGGTGGCTACACCTTC TRBD1 TRBJ1-2 . TRBV5-4
CASSYSAGDPSYEQYF TGTGCCAGCAGTTACTCGGCGGGAGACCCCTCCTACGAGCAGTACTTC TRBD2 TRBJ2-7 . TRBV6-6
CASSLERQNTEAFF TGTGCCAGCAGCTTAGAGCGCCAGAACACTGAAGCTTTCTTT . TRBJ1-1 . TRBV7-9
CASSPGGALNEQFF TGTGCCAGCAGCCCCGGGGGAGCGCTCAATGAGCAGTTCTTC . TRBJ2-1 . TRBV5-4
CSGRDSLYEQYF TGCAGCGGCCGGGACAGCTTGTACGAGCAGTACTTC TRBD1 TRBJ2-7 . TRBV29-1
CASLRGITNEKLFF TGTGCCAGTCTTAGGGGCATAACTAATGAAAAACTGTTTTTT . TRBJ1-4 . TRBV11-2
CASSLRTTGKGETQYF TGTGCCAGCAGCTTAAGAACGACCGGGAAGGGTGAGACCCAGTACTTC . TRBJ2-5 . TRBV13